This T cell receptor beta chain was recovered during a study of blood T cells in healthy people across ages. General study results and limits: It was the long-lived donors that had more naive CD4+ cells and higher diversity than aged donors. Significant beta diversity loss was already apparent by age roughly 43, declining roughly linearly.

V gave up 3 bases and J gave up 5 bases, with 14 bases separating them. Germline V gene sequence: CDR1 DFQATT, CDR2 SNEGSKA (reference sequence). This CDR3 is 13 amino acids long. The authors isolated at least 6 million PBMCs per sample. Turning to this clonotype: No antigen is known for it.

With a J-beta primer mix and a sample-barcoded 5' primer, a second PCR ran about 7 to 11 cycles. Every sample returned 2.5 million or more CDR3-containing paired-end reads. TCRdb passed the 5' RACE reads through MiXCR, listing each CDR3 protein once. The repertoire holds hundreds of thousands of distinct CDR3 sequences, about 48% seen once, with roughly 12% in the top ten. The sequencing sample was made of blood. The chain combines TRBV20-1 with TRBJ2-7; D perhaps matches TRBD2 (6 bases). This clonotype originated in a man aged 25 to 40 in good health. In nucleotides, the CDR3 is TGCAGTGCTAGGTCGCTGCGGGGAGACGAGCAGTACTTC. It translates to CSARSLRGDEQYF.